The present entry profiles one T cell receptor beta chain with its context. Its antigen is still unknown. Using a J-beta primer mix together with a sample-barcoded 5' primer, a second PCR was run for 7 to 11 cycles. Every individual sample yielded 2.5 million or more paired-end reads (each containing CDR3). TCRdb processed the 5' RACE reads anew with MiXCR; each CDR3 protein has one entry. In the table there are hundreds of thousands of distinct CDR3 sequences, 20% to 25% of which are singletons. The data derive from a study of blood T cells in healthy people across ages. Study findings and constraints: Estimates of diversity drawn from one million T cells were considered underestimates.

Every participating donor contributed around 9.5 milliliters of peripheral blood through a draw. CDR1 SQVTM and CDR2 ANQGSEA come from the germline V gene. This CDR3 is 13 amino acids long. The sequence came from a man in his 70s in good health. This chain joins TRBV29-1 and TRBJ2-5; possibly TRBD2 for D (5 bases). The tail of the sequence fits TRBJ2-1 better, so the J call may be wrong. Sequencing was done on a sample of blood. This CDR3 reads CSVEEDWDNEQFF. The CDR3 bases are TGCAGCGTTGAAGAGGACTGGGACAATGAGCAGTTCTTC.